The 24 T cell receptor beta chains reported below all come from one sample, sequenced in a study of identical twins. TCRdb redid the calling of the 5' RACE reads with MiXCR, one entry per CDR3 protein. Among 400,000 or so distinct CDR3 sequences listed, approximately 10% were seen once. The sequenced sample consisted of naive T cells sorted from blood. Receptors originate from a woman aged 50 to 60 in good health.

V gene TRBV20-1 combines with J gene TRBJ2-7, with 8 bases identical to TRBD1. The CDR3 covers 14 residues. CDR1 and CDR2 (germline): DFQATT, SNEGSKA (reference sequence). The V gene end was trimmed by 0 bases and the J gene end by 3 bases; junction bases not matched to a gene: 4. CDR3 amino acids: CSAREPGGGYEQYF. The CDR3 bases are TGCAGTGCTAGAGAACCAGGGGGCGGCTACGAGCAGTACTTC.

The rearrangement uses TRBV5-6 and TRBJ2-1; the match to TRBD2 covers 8 bases. Germline CDR1 SGHDT, CDR2 YYEEEE. CDR3 size: 16 residues. V shed 0 bases, J shed 6 bases, and the junction held 8 bases outside the gene matches. CDR3 amino acids: CASSLASGSSINEQFF. The CDR3 bases are TGTGCCAGCAGCTTGGCCAGCGGGAGTAGTATCAATGAGCAGTTCTTC.

The chain links TRBV6-2 or TRBV6-3 to TRBJ2-1; 11 nucleotides match TRBD2. V was pared by 6 bases and J by 12 bases, with 10 bases of the junction left unmatched. There are 14 residues in the CDR3. Germline V gene sequence: CDR1 MNHEY, CDR2 SVGEGT. This CDR3 reads CASRHASGRIGQFF. The CDR3 nucleotides are TGTGCCAGCAGGCACGCTAGCGGGAGGATCGGGCAGTTCTTC.

This clonotype was detected a few times. The rearrangement links TRBV9 to TRBJ1-2; 10 nucleotides match TRBD1. CDR1 is SGDLS, CDR2 YYNGEE, per germline. Trimming removed 3 bases from V and 7 bases from J; junction bases left unmatched: 9. The CDR3 contains 15 residues. The chain's CDR3 is CASSETGGPSGGYTF. CDR3 sequence (DNA): TGTGCCAGCAGCGAGACAGGGGGCCCTTCGGGTGGCTACACCTTC.

The V call is TRBV7-8, the J call TRBJ2-5, with D possibly TRBD1 on 5 matching bases. The CDR3 is 18 residues long. Germline V lookup: CDR1 SGHVS, CDR2 FQNEAQ. The V and J ends lost 2 bases and 4 bases respectively, with 23 bases between them. CDR3 residues: CASSLSSTGQGEAETQYF. CDR3 DNA: TGTGCCAGCAGCTTATCGTCAACAGGACAAGGCGAGGCAGAGACCCAGTACTTC.

This clonotype came up many times. The chain combines TRBV18 with TRBJ2-5; D call uncertain. The CDR3 is 15 amino acids. The V end lost 2 bases, the J end lost 5 bases, and 15 bases lay between the germline ends. Germline-derived CDR1 and CDR2 are KGHSH and LQKENI. The CDR3 nucleotides read TGTGCCAGCTCACCATCCGCCTCAGCATGGGAGACCCAGTACTTC. This gives the protein CASSPSASAWETQYF. Filled out from reference TRBV18 and TRBJ2-5, the complete variable domain reads NAGVMQNPRHLVRRRGQEARLRCSPMKGHSHVYWYRQLPEEGLKFMVYLQKENIIDESGMPKERFSAEFPKEGPSILRIQQVVRGDSAAYFCASSPSASAWETQYFGPGTRLLVL.

This clonotype was observed a few times. A read error may account for a junction end that differs from germline. The chain links TRBV5-1 to TRBJ2-7, with 7 bases identical to TRBD1. The CDR3 is made up of 16 amino acids. Germline V gene lookup returns CDR1 SGHRS and CDR2 YFSETQ. CDR3: CASSVHHTGVSHEQYF. In nucleotides, the CDR3 is TGCGCCAGCAGCGTGCACCACACAGGGGTCTCCCACGAGCAGTACTTC.

The rearrangement joins TRBV29-1 to TRBJ1-2; unclear D gene. V was pared by 6 bases and J by 4 bases, with 9 bases between. CDR3 length equals 11 residues. The germline gives CDR1 SQVTM, CDR2 ANQGSEA. For the CDR3, the DNA is TGCAGCGTGGGCGACTTCTATGGCTACACCTTC. It codes for CSVGDFYGYTF.

V is TRBV11-2 and J is TRBJ2-7; D unresolved. The germline V gene has CDR1 SGHAT and CDR2 FQNNGV. The V and J ends lost 1 base and 7 bases respectively, with 11 bases between them. This CDR3 is 13 amino acids long. CDR3 in DNA: TGTGCCAGCAGCTTAGCCCTCATAGGGGAGCAGTACGTC. This encodes CASSLALIGEQYV.

The V call is TRBV7-2, the J call TRBJ2-5; D may be TRBD1 (5 bases). Deletions cut 2 bases from V and 3 bases from J, with 13 bases between. CDR3 length equals 15 residues. Germline V CDR1 and CDR2: SGHTA, FQGNSA. For the CDR3, the DNA is TGTGCCAGCAGCTTAATCTGGGGCCTAAAAGAGACCCAGTACTTC. Translated, it gives CASSLIWGLKETQYF.

This clonotype was seen a few times. The chain employs TRBV12-5 and TRBJ2-7; 9 bases map to TRBD2. This CDR3 spans 13 amino acids. V lost 6 bases and J lost 1; bases outside the gene matches: 1. From germline, CDR1 is LGHNT and CDR2 FRNRAP. CDR3 protein: CASGTSGSYEQYV. CDR3 in DNA: TGTGCTAGTGGGACTAGCGGATCCTACGAGCAGTACGTC.

The chain uses TRBV11-2 and TRBJ2-5; 12 bases line up with TRBD2. V lost 5 bases to trimming and J lost 0 bases; unmatched junction nucleotides: 10. This CDR3 spans 18 amino acids. Germline-derived CDR1 and CDR2 are SGHAT and FQNNGV. CDR3 region: CASSPDGLAGSYQETQYF. CDR3 bases: TGTGCCAGCAGCCCCGATGGACTAGCGGGATCCTACCAAGAGACCCAGTACTTC.

The chain employs TRBV7-9 and TRBJ2-5; TRBD2 matches 7 bases. Germline V lookup: CDR1 SEHNR, CDR2 FQNEAQ (reference sequence). The CDR3 extends over 16 amino acids. With 1 base clipped from V and 4 bases from J, the junction kept 9 bases outside the gene matches. The DNA of the CDR3 is TGTGCCAGCAGCTTAGTTGTGGGAGGGCCCGGAGAGACCCAGTACTTC. The encoded protein is CASSLVVGGPGETQYF.

In regard to this clonotype: A single base separates this from a much larger clone, so it may be a read error. Here the CDR3 DNA reads TGTGCCAGCAGCCAAGATTCGGGTAGGCAAGAGACCCAGTACTTC. Translating gives CASSQDSGRQETQYF. The rearrangement joins TRBV3-1 to TRBJ2-5, with D hard to call. CDR1 is LGHDT, CDR2 YNNKEL, per germline (reference sequence). The V end was cut by 0 bases, the J end by 2 bases, with 10 bases between. The CDR3 is made up of 15 amino acids.

This sequence joins TRBV6-6 and TRBJ1-4; no clear D. This CDR3 is built from 13 residues. Trimming stripped 5 bases from V and 5 bases from J, with 9 bases between. Germline values: CDR1 MNHNY, CDR2 SVGAGI (reference sequence). The CDR3 is CASSPRINEKLFF. The CDR3 DNA follows: TGTGCCAGCAGTCCCCGGATAAATGAAAAACTGTTTTTT.

This chain uses TRBV5-6 with TRBJ2-3; a weak D match, TRBD2 (6 bases). This CDR3 has 14 residues. Germline V gene data show CDR1 as SGHDT and CDR2 as YYEEEE. The V end was cut by 3 bases, the J end by 6 bases, with 14 bases between. In DNA, the CDR3 is TGTGCCAGCAGCTGGACTACCGGAGGGGATACGCAGTATTTT. This gives the protein CASSWTTGGDTQYF.

The rearrangement links TRBV4-1 to TRBJ1-2, with 8 bases that match TRBD1. Germline values: CDR1 MGHRA, CDR2 YSYEKL. Losses at the gene ends were 3 bases for V and 4 bases for J; bases not matched to a gene: 13. This CDR3 has 17 residues. CDR3 sequence: CASSQVIGRGRSYGYTF. The CDR3 DNA is TGCGCCAGCAGCCAGGTGATCGGCAGGGGGCGAAGCTATGGCTACACCTTC.

The V gene is TRBV29-1, the J gene TRBJ2-5; no firm D call. V was shortened by 4 bases and J by 7 bases, with 10 bases between the two germline ends. The germline V gene encodes CDR1 SQVTM and CDR2 ANQGSEA. The CDR3 has 11 amino acids. The CDR3 sequence is CSVVGAGTQYF. The CDR3 region has the DNA TGCAGCGTTGTCGGTGCCGGGACCCAGTACTTC.

The chain uses TRBV5-1 and TRBJ1-2, with a weak D call TRBD1 (6 bases). The CDR3 is 13 amino acids. The V gene lost 3 bases and the J gene lost 7 bases, with 13 bases spanning the gap. In germline, CDR1 is SGHRS, CDR2 YFSETQ. CDR3 DNA sequence: TGCGCCAGCAGCTCTACCCTAGGGGGTGGCTACACCTTC. Protein product: CASSSTLGGGYTF. The variable domain in full, with the rest retrieved from reference TRBV5-1 and TRBJ1-2, is KAGVTQTPRYLIKTRGQQVTLSCSPISGHRSVSWYQQTPGQGLQFLFEYFSETQRNKGNFPGRFSGRQFSNSRSEMNVSTLELGDSALYLCASSSTLGGGYTFGSGTRLTVV.

This clonotype was observed a few times. This chain links TRBV21-1 with TRBJ2-7; the table calls TRBD1, which could not be checked here. TRBV21-1 counts as a pseudogene. This CDR3 comprises 15 residues. The CDR3 loop reads CASSKYGRTDYEQYF. DNA of the CDR3: TGTGCCAGCAGCAAATACGGGCGGACCGATTACGAGCAGTACTTC.

There are a few counts of this clonotype. This chain links TRBV25-1 with TRBJ1-1; TRBD1 agrees at 7 bases. The junction had 5 bases not matched to a gene; V was cut back by 9 bases and J by 1 base. This CDR3 contains 13 residues. Per germline, CDR1 MGHDK and CDR2 SYGVNS. The CDR3 bases are TGTGCCAGAGACAGGGCCGGGAACACTGAAGCTTTCTTT. Protein sequence: CARDRAGNTEAFF.

The rearrangement joins TRBV20-1 to TRBJ2-1; D is perhaps TRBD2 (6 bases). CDR1 is DFQATT and CDR2 is SNEGSKA in the germline V gene (reference sequence). This CDR3 contains 15 residues. V was shortened by 2 bases and J by 1 base, with 12 bases between the two germline ends. DNA for the CDR3: TGCAGTGCTAGACGCCGGGAGTGGTCCTACAATGAGCAGTTCTTC. Translated, it gives CSARRREWSYNEQFF.

This sequence joins TRBV20-1 and TRBJ2-5, with 7 bases matching TRBD1. The germline gives CDR1 DFQATT, CDR2 SNEGSKA (reference sequence). The ends lost 3 bases at V and 5 bases at J; junction bases unmatched: 6. This CDR3 is built from 13 residues. This CDR3 reads CSASKPRGETQYF. CDR3 bases: TGCAGTGCTAGTAAACCCAGGGGGGAGACCCAGTACTTC.

The chain has TRBV12-3 or TRBV12-4 and TRBJ2-5, with D perhaps matching TRBD1 (6 bases). The CDR3 loop spans 13 amino acids. V shed 6 bases and J shed 4 bases, with 12 bases lying between them. The DNA of the CDR3 is TGTGCCAGCAGATCGGACAGCCCAGAGACCCAGTACTTC. It translates to CASRSDSPETQYF.